A single sample is the source of the 19 T cell receptor beta chains below, sequenced in a study of CD8+CD57+ T cells in acquired aplastic anemia. TCR beta VDJ and CDR3 were profiled, and genomic DNA was the template. TCRdb passed the reads through MiXCR, listing each CDR3 protein once. Of some 210,000 distinct CDR3 sequences listed, over 60% are singletons. Input material: sorted CD4+, CD8+, or CD8+CD57+ T cells (not recorded which) from PBMCs. The receptors were sampled from a human donor in good health.

The CDR3 sequence is CSVEADQETQYF. As DNA, the CDR3 is TGCAGCGTTGAGGCAGATCAAGAGACCCAGTACTTC. This chain joins TRBV29-1 and TRBJ2-5; D not certain. Germline V CDR1 and CDR2: SQVTM, ANQGSEA. The V end lost 3 bases, the J end lost 2 bases, and 7 bases lay between the germline ends. This CDR3 has 12 amino acids.

The chain joins TRBV10-2 to TRBJ2-1; TRBD2 agrees at 13 bases. The junction had 12 bases not matched to a gene; V was cut back by 9 bases and J by 7 bases. The CDR3 runs 16 residues. Looked up from germline, CDR1 is WSHSY and CDR2 is SAAADI. Here the CDR3 DNA reads TGCGCCAGTCTCGGACCGGGACTAGCGGGATTTAATGAGCAGTTCTTC. Its protein is CASLGPGLAGFNEQFF.

This clonotype was seen a handful of times. This chain joins TRBV19 and TRBJ2-1; TRBD1 might be the D (6 bases). Between the trimmed V and J ends, which lost 3 bases and 5 bases, there was a span of 8 bases. Germline V gives CDR1 LNHDA, CDR2 SQIVND (reference sequence). The CDR3 contains 13 residues. The CDR3 region is CASSIGQHNEQFF. The CDR3 DNA reads TGTGCCAGTAGTATTGGACAGCACAATGAGCAGTTCTTC.

The chain uses TRBV10-3 and TRBJ2-3; 14 bases align to TRBD2. V shed 5 bases, J shed 5 bases, and the junction held 9 bases outside the gene matches. This CDR3 is 17 amino acids long. The germline V gene has CDR1 ENHRY and CDR2 SYGVKD. In DNA, the CDR3 is TGTGCCATCAGTAAGACTAGCGGGGGGGCCTCTGGAGATACGCAGTATTTT. Amino acid sequence: CAISKTSGGASGDTQYF.

By its share, this clonotype is medium-sized. The V and J genes are TRBV7-2 and TRBJ2-5; D call uncertain. CDR1 SGHTA and CDR2 FQGNSA come from the germline V gene. V lost 0 bases and J 2 bases, leaving 7 bases between the germline ends. The CDR3 is 14 residues long. CDR3 DNA: TGTGCCAGCAGCTTAGCCCGGGCTCAAGAGACCCAGTACTTC. It is translated as CASSLARAQETQYF. Supplemented by reference TRBV7-2 and TRBJ2-5, the full variable domain reads GAGVSQSPSNKVTEKGKDVELRCDPISGHTALYWYRQSLGQGLEFLIYFQGNSAPDKSGLPSDRFSAERTGGSVSTLTIQRTQQEDSAVYLCASSLARAQETQYFGPGTRLLVL.

This chain connects TRBV20-1 to TRBJ1-3; no clear D gene. Germline loops: CDR1 DFQATT, CDR2 SNEGSKA (reference sequence). The CDR3 totals 14 residues. CDR3 sequence (DNA): TGCAGCGCTTCCGCGGCAGTCTCTGGAAACACCATATATTTT. This sequence encodes CSASAAVSGNTIYF.

This chain uses TRBV7-3 with TRBJ1-5; 9 bases align to TRBD1. This CDR3 has 14 residues. Germline CDR1 is SGHTA and CDR2 is FQGTGA. Unmatched junction bases numbered 6, after V lost 7 bases and J lost 5 bases. The chain's CDR3 is CASNWGQGDQPQHF. CDR3 nucleotides: TGTGCCAGCAACTGGGGACAGGGAGATCAGCCCCAGCATTTT.

This clonotype was counted a few times. The chain couples TRBV7-3 to TRBJ1-2; no reliable D call. In germline, CDR1 is SGHTA, CDR2 FQGTGA. The CDR3 extends over 12 amino acids. Trimming took 4 bases from V and 3 from J, leaving 6 bases between them. The CDR3 sequence: CASSSLDYGYTF. The CDR3 region has the DNA TGTGCCAGCAGCTCACTCGACTATGGCTACACCTTC.

The genes are TRBV7-6 and TRBJ2-5; D uncertain. There are 13 residues in the CDR3. The germline V and J ends were trimmed by 8 bases and 5 bases, with 15 bases remaining between them. The germline CDR1 and CDR2 sequences are SGHVS and FNYEAQ. The CDR3 bases are TGTGCCAGCGGATCCTGGCTGACCGAGACCCAGTACTTC. Protein sequence: CASGSWLTETQYF.

V gene TRBV7-2 combines with J gene TRBJ2-1; D is unclear. V gave up 5 bases and J gave up 9 bases, with 11 bases separating them. The CDR3 is 12 amino acids. CDR1 and CDR2 (germline): SGHTA, FQGNSA. In DNA, the CDR3 is TGTGCCAGCAGCCAGACGGGTTTTGAGCAGTTCTTC. Protein product: CASSQTGFEQFF.

The chain is built from TRBV19 and TRBJ2-7, with 16 positions matching TRBD2. Trimming removed 10 bases from V and 7 bases from J; junction bases left unmatched: 16. The CDR3 is 17 residues long. Per the germline V gene, CDR1 is LNHDA and CDR2 is SQIVND (reference sequence). CDR3 sequence: CATRGLAGGYRGEEQYF. The CDR3 DNA sequence: TGTGCCACAAGGGGACTAGCGGGAGGGTACCGGGGTGAGGAGCAGTACTTC.

The CDR3, as DNA: TGTGCCAGCAGCTTGAGCGGGGCCCGCACAGATACGCAGTATTTT. It specifies CASSLSGARTDTQYF. The rearrangement joins TRBV7-2 to TRBJ2-3; 7 nucleotides agree with TRBD2. Germline lookup yields CDR1 SGHTA and CDR2 FQGNSA. After removal of 3 bases from V and 1 base from J, the junction contained 4 bases not matched to a gene. The CDR3 is made up of 15 amino acids.

This clonotype was counted at least ten times. J is TRBJ1-6 and V is TRBV20-1; the match to TRBD1 covers 9 bases. CDR3 size: 15 residues. Germline CDR1 reads DFQATT; CDR2 reads SNEGSKA (reference sequence). The trim removed 4 bases at V and 7 bases at J, leaving 8 bases unmatched. In nucleotides, the CDR3 is TGCAGTGCTAACAGACGGACAGGGGACAATTCACCCCTCCACTTT. It yields the protein CSANRRTGDNSPLHF.

To note about this clonotype: Being one base from a much bigger clone, this may be a read error. CDR3 residues: CASSPGGSWESQHF. The CDR3 DNA follows: TGTGCCAGCAGCCCCGGGGGGAGCTGGGAGTCCCAGCATTTT. The V gene is TRBV9, the J gene TRBJ1-5, with a tentative D call TRBD1 (5 bases). The germline V and J ends were trimmed by 4 bases and 11 bases, with 19 bases remaining between them. The CDR3 spans 14 residues. The germline V gene has CDR1 SGDLS and CDR2 YYNGEE.

The chain couples TRBV5-5 to TRBJ1-3; no definite D call. The CDR3 spans 18 residues. V shed 3 bases and J shed 0 bases, with 19 bases lying between them. Germline V CDR1 and CDR2: SGHKS, YYEKEE (reference sequence). The CDR3 here is CASSYAGRLDYSGNTIYF. The CDR3 DNA follows: TGTGCCAGCAGCTACGCTGGGCGACTCGACTACTCTGGAAACACCATATATTTT.

This clonotype was detected only a few times. The genes are TRBV10-3 and TRBJ1-6; TRBD1 matches 10 bases. Looked up from germline, CDR1 is ENHRY and CDR2 is SYGVKD. This CDR3 is 20 amino acids long. J lost 1 base, V lost 0 bases, and 9 bases had no gene match. Here the CDR3 DNA reads TGTGCCATCAGTGAGTCTACTTTCGGGACAGGGGTTTCCTATAATTCACCCCTCCACTTT. Translated: CAISESTFGTGVSYNSPLHF.

Comment on this clonotype: The conserved phenylalanine or tryptophan normally closing the CDR3 is absent here, so this likely arose from a read error. Because the CDR3's place on the DNA is in doubt, the DNA is left out and the CDR3 is given as listed by TCRdb. The rearrangement joins TRBV5-8 to TRBJ2-3; the table calls TRBD2, which could not be checked here. The CDR3 numbers 8 amino acids, ends counted. CDR1 is SGHTS and CDR2 is YDEGEE in the germline V gene. The CDR3 here is CASSPTSY.

The chain links TRBV29-1 to TRBJ2-7, with 10 nucleotides matching TRBD1. The length of the CDR3 is 13 residues. V lost 4 bases, J lost 3 bases, and 3 bases stayed unmatched. Germline V gene sequence: CDR1 SQVTM, CDR2 ANQGSEA. The CDR3 sequence: CSVGGTGDYEQYF. The CDR3 bases are TGCAGCGTTGGGGGGACAGGGGACTACGAGCAGTACTTC.

This clonotype was recorded once. A junction boundary mismatches the germline segment, possibly from a read error. The chain employs TRBV7-9 and TRBJ1-1; D may be TRBD1 (5 bases). The CDR3 sequence is 14 residues long. Germline loops: CDR1 SEHNR, CDR2 FQNEAQ (reference sequence). The DNA of the CDR3 is TGTGCCGGCAGCGACCCTTGGGACCGGATTACAGCTTTCTTT. Amino acids: CAGSDPWDRITAFF.